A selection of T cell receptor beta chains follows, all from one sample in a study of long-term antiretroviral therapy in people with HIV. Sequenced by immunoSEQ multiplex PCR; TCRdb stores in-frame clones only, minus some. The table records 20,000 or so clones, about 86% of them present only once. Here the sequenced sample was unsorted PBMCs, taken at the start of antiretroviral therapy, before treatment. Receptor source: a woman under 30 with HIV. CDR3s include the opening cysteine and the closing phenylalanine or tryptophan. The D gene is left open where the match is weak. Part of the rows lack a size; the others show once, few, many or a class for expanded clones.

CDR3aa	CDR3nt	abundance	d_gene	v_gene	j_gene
CASSTRPNQPQHF	TGTGCCAGTAGTACCCGACCTAATCAGCCCCAGCATTTT	.	.	TRBV19	TRBJ1-5
CASSLTSGRWNEQFF	TGTGCCAGCAGTTTGACTAGCGGGAGATGGAATGAGCAGTTCTTC	.	TRBD2	TRBV11-2	TRBJ2-1
CASSFTTAPNTEAFF	TGCGCCAGCAGCTTTACGACAGCTCCGAACACTGAAGCTTTCTTT	once	.	TRBV5-1	TRBJ1-1
CASSSGQSSYEQYF	TGCGCCAGCAGCTCGGGACAGTCATCCTACGAGCAGTACTTC	.	TRBD1	TRBV5-1	TRBJ2-7
CASSFYNTGELFF	TGTGCCAGCAGCTTTTATAACACCGGGGAGCTGTTTTTT	.	.	TRBV7-3	TRBJ2-2
CASSLEGEFYEQYF	TGTGCCAGCAGCTTGGAGGGAGAGTTCTACGAGCAGTACTTC	.	.	TRBV7-6	TRBJ2-7
CASALRGQTEAFF	TGTGCCAGCGCACTCCGGGGGCAGACTGAAGCTTTCTTT	.	.	TRBV6-5	TRBJ1-1
CASSDQPPEGYTF	TGTGCCAGCAGCGATCAACCGCCGGAGGGCTACACCTTC	.	.	TRBV28	TRBJ1-2
CASTPGQGSGELFF	TGTGCCAGCACACCGGGACAGGGATCCGGGGAGCTGTTTTTT	.	TRBD1	TRBV25-1	TRBJ2-2
CASSLTRDRAGANVLTF	TGTGCCAGCAGCTTAACAAGGGACAGAGCGGGGGCCAACGTCCTGACTTTC	.	TRBD1	TRBV7-3	TRBJ2-6
CASSVGGFHSGNTIYF	TGTGCCAGCAGCGTAGGGGGTTTTCACTCTGGAAACACCATATATTTT	once	.	TRBV9	TRBJ1-3
CASSERSGQASEQYF	TGTGCCAGCAGTGAAAGGTCGGGACAGGCTTCCGAGCAGTACTTC	.	TRBD1	TRBV2	TRBJ2-7
CASSWEPSYNEQFF	TGCGCCAGCAGCTGGGAACCATCCTACAATGAGCAGTTCTTC	.	.	TRBV5-1	TRBJ2-1
CASSPGGPDTGELFF	TGTGCCAGCTCACCGGGGGGGCCCGACACCGGGGAGCTGTTTTTT	once	.	TRBV18	TRBJ2-2
CASSQDPSGYGNRNEQFF	TGTGCCAGCAGCCAAGACCCCTCGGGGTACGGTAATCGGAATGAGCAGTTCTTC	.	.	TRBV4-2	TRBJ2-1
CASSQGVYTYEQYF	TGTGCCAGCAGCCAAGGTGTCTATACCTACGAGCAGTACTTC	few	.	TRBV14	TRBJ2-7
CASSEDTGRGNYEQYF	TGTGCCAGCAGTGAAGACACAGGGAGAGGGAACTACGAGCAGTACTTC	.	.	TRBV25-1	TRBJ2-7
CASSRERGTEAFF	TGTGCCAGCAGCCGTGAGAGGGGTACTGAAGCTTTCTTT	.	.	TRBV6-4	TRBJ1-1
CAISQTSGPTYRETQYF	TGTGCCATCAGCCAAACTAGCGGGCCCACCTATCGGGAGACCCAGTACTTC	.	TRBD2	TRBV10-3	TRBJ2-5
CASSPQWGRNTIYF	TGCGCCAGCAGCCCACAATGGGGGCGGAACACCATATATTTT	.	.	TRBV4-3	TRBJ1-3
CASSPLGGTDYGYTF	TGCGCCAGCAGCCCTTTGGGTGGGACAGATTATGGCTACACCTTC	.	TRBD1	TRBV5-1	TRBJ1-2
CASSPDVGGPYNEQFF	TGTGCCAGCAGCCCAGACGTCGGGGGCCCCTACAATGAGCAGTTCTTC	.	.	TRBV7-2	TRBJ2-1
CASGVYEQYF	TGTGCCAGCGGGGTCTACGAGCAGTACTTC	.	.	TRBV5-6	TRBJ2-7
CASSLLRDNNKNTEAFF	TGTGCCAGTAGTCTGCTCCGGGACAATAACAAGAACACTGAAGCTTTCTTT	.	.	TRBV19	TRBJ1-1
CAWSWDTQNTEAFF	TGTGCCTGGAGCTGGGACACTCAGAACACTGAAGCTTTCTTT	.	.	TRBV30	TRBJ1-1
CASSLGFWAEQYF	TGTGCCAGCAGTTTAGGGTTCTGGGCCGAGCAGTACTTC	once	.	TRBV28	TRBJ2-7
CASSDGFNQPQHF	TGTGCCAGCTCCGACGGTTTTAATCAGCCCCAGCATTTT	.	.	TRBV7-9	TRBJ1-5
CASSPRDPSGANVLTF	TGTGCCAGCTCACCCCGGGACCCGTCTGGGGCCAACGTCCTGACTTTC	once	.	TRBV18	TRBJ2-6
CASSPQGQGTDQPQHF	TGTGCCAGCTCCCCTCAGGGACAGGGGACCGATCAGCCCCAGCATTTT	.	TRBD1	TRBV18	TRBJ1-5
CASSATSGSFPYEQYF	TGCGCCAGCAGCGCAACTAGCGGGAGTTTCCCCTACGAGCAGTACTTC	once	TRBD2	TRBV5-1	TRBJ2-7
CASSDTHGGDEQFF	TGTGCCAGCAGCGATACTCACGGAGGGGATGAGCAGTTCTTC	.	.	TRBV9	TRBJ2-1